This record covers a single TCR beta chain. The target antigen is unknown. This CDR3 spans 15 amino acids. The germline CDR1 and CDR2 sequences are SGHRS and YFSETQ. After removal of 1 base from V and 5 bases from J, the junction contained 8 bases not matched to a gene. The data were taken from a study of cytomegalovirus exposure and HLA in healthy donors. Study-wide context: A subsequent analysis reported that the roughly 120 validation repertoires were produced on the same platform that had also been used for the roughly 670 first-cohort repertoires.

Study-level findings and limits: According to reports, the classifier identified cytomegalovirus status with high specificity and sensitivity. CMV antigen specificity of three CMV-associated chains was confirmed in vitro. It was 150 to 200 TCR beta chains that were listed as cytomegalovirus-associated.

Clones were read by immunoSEQ multiplex PCR, and TCRdb kept only the in-frame ones, dropping some. In the table there are hundreds of thousands of clones, more than 85% of which are singletons. The specimen sequenced was PBMCs. V and J are TRBV5-1 and TRBJ2-5, with 7 bases matching TRBD2. The receptor was isolated from a man aged 18 to 29 in good health and CMV-seropositive. This CDR3 is CASSLFSSGAETQYF. The CDR3, as DNA: TGCGCCAGCAGCTTGTTTTCTAGCGGAGCGGAGACCCAGTACTTC.